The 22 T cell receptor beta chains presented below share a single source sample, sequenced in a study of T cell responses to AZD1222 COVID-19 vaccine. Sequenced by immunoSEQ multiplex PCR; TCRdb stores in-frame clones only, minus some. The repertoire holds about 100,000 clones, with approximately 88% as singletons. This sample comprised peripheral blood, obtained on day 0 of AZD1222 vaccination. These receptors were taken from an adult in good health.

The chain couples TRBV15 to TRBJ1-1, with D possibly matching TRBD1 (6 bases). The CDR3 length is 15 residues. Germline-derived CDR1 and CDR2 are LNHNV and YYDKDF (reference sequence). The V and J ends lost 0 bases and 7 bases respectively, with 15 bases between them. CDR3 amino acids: CATSREPARGIEAFF. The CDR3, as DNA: TGTGCCACCAGCAGAGAACCTGCCAGGGGTATTGAAGCTTTCTTT.

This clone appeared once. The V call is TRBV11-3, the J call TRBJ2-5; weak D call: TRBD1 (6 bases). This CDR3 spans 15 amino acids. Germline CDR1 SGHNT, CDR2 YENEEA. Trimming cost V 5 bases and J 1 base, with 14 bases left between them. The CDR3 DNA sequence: TGTGCCAGCAGCAGGGGTACAGGGAGCCAAGAGACCCAGTACTTC. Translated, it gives CASSRGTGSQETQYF.

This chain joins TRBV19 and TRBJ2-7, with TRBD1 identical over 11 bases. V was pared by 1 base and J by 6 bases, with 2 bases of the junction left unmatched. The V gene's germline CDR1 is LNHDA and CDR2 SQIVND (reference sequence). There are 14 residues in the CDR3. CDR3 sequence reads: CASSIGGQGAEQYF. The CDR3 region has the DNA TGTGCCAGTAGTATAGGCGGACAGGGGGCCGAGCAGTACTTC.

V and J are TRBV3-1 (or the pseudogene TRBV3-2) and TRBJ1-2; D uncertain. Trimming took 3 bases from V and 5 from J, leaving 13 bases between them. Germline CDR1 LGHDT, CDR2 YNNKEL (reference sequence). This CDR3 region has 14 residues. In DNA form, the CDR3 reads TGTGCCAGCAGCCATCCGGTTGGACTTTATGGCTACACCTTC. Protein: CASSHPVGLYGYTF.

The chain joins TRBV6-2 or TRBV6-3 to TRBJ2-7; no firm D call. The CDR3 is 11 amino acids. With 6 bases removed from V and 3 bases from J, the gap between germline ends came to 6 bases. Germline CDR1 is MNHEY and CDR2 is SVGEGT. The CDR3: CASSHYYEQYF. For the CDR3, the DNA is TGTGCCAGCAGCCACTACTACGAGCAGTACTTC.

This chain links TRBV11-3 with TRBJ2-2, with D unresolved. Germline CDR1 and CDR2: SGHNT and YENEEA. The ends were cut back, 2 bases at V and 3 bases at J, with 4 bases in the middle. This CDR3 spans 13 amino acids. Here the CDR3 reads CASSLRHTGELFF. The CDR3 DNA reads TGTGCCAGCAGCTTACGGCACACCGGGGAGCTGTTTTTT. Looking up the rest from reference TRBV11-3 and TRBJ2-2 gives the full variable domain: EAGVVQSPRYKIIEKKQPVAFWCNPISGHNTLYWYLQNLGQGPELLIRYENEEAVDDSQLPKDRFSAERLKGVDSTLKIQPAELGDSAVYLCASSLRHTGELFFGEGSRLTVL.

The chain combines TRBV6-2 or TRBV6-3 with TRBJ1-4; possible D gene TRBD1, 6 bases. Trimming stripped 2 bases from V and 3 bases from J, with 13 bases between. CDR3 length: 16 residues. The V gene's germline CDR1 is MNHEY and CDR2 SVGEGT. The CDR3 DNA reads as TGTGCCAGCAGTTACCTCCGGACAGCCCCTAATGAAAAACTGTTTTTT. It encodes CASSYLRTAPNEKLFF.

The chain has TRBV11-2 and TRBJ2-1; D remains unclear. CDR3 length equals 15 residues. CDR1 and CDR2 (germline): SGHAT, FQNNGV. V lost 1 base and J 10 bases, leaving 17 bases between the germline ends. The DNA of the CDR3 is TGTGCCAGCAGCTTAGGGCGGAAGGTAGTTGGGGAGCAGTTCTTC. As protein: CASSLGRKVVGEQFF.

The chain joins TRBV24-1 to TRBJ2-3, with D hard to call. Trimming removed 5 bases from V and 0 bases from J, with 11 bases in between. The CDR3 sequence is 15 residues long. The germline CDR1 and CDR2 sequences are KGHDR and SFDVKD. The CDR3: CATSVDQYSTDTQYF. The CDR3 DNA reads TGTGCCACCAGTGTTGACCAGTATAGCACAGATACGCAGTATTTT.

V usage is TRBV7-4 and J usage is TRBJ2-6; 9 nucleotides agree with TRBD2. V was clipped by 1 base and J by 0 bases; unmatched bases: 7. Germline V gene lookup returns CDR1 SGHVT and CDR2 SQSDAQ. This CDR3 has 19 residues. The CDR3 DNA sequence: TGTGCCAGCAGCTTAGTATGCGCGGGAGGGGTCTCTGGGGCCAACGTCCTGACTTTC. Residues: CASSLVCAGGVSGANVLTF.

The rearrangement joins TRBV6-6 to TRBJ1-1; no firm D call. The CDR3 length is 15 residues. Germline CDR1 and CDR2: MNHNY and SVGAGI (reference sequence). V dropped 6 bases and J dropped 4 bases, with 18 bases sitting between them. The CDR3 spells CASSPTRDSSTEAFF. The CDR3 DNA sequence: TGTGCCAGCAGCCCCACCAGAGACTCGAGCACTGAAGCTTTCTTT.

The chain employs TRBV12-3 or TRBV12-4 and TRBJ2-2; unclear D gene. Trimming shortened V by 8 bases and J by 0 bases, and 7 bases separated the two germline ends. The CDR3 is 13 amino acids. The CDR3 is CASDGANTGELFF. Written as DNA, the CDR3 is TGTGCCAGCGATGGAGCGAACACCGGGGAGCTGTTTTTT.

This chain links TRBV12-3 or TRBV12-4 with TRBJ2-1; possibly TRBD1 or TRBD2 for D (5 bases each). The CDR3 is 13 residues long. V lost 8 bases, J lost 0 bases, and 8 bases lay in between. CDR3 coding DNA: TGTGCCAGCCGAGGGGTCTCCTACAATGAGCAGTTCTTC. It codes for CASRGVSYNEQFF.

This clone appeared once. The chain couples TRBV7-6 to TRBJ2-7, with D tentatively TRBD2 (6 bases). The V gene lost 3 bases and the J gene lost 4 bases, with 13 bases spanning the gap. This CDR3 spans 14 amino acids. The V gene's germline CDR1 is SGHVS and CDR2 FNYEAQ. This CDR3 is CASSLGTSTYEQYF. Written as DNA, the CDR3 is TGTGCCAGCAGCTTGGGGACTTCCACTTACGAGCAGTACTTC.

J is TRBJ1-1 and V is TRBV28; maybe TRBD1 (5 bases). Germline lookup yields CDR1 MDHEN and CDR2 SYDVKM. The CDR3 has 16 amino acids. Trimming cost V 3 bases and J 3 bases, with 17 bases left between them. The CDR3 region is CASSFLLKGSDTEAFF. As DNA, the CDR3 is TGTGCCAGCAGTTTCCTGTTGAAGGGGTCTGACACTGAAGCTTTCTTT.

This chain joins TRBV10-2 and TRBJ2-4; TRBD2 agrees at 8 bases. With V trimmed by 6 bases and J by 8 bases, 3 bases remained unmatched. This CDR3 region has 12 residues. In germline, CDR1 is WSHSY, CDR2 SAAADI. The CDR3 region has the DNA TGCGCCAGCAGCACCGGGAGGGACATTCAGTACTTC. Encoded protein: CASSTGRDIQYF.

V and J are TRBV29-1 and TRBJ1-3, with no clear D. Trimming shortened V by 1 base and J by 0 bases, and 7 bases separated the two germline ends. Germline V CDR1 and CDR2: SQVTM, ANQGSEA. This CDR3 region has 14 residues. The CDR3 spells CSVEVVSSGNTIYF. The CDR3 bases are TGCAGCGTTGAAGTCGTAAGCTCTGGAAACACCATATATTTT.

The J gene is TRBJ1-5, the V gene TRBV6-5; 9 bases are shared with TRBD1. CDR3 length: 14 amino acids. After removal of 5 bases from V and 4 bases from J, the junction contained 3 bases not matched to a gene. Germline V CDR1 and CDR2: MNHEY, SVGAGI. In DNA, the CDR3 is TGTGCCAGCAGTAGGGACAGGGTAAATCAGCCCCAGCATTTT. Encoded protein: CASSRDRVNQPQHF.

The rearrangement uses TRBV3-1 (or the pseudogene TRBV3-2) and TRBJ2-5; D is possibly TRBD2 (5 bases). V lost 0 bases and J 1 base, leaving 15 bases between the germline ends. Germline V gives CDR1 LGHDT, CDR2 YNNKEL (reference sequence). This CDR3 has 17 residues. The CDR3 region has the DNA TGTGCCAGCAGCCAAGAATCGAGCGGTACGTTCCAAGAGACCCAGTACTTC. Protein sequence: CASSQESSGTFQETQYF.

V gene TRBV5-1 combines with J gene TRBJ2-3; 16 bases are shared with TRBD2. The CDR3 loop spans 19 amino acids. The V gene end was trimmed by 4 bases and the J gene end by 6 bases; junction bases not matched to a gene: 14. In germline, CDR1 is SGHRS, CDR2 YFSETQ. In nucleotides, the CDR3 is TGCGCCAGCAGCACGGGACTAGCGGGAGGGACGGACCATCTCGATACGCAGTATTTT. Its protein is CASSTGLAGGTDHLDTQYF. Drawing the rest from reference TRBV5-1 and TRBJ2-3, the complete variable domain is KAGVTQTPRYLIKTRGQQVTLSCSPISGHRSVSWYQQTPGQGLQFLFEYFSETQRNKGNFPGRFSGRQFSNSRSEMNVSTLELGDSALYLCASSTGLAGGTDHLDTQYFGPGTRLTVL.

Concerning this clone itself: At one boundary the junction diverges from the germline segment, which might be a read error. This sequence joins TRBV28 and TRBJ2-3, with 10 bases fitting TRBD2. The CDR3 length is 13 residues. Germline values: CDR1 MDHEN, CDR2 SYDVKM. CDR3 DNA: TGTGCCAGCAGTTTATTACTAGCGGGACGTGTTACTTTT. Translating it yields CASSLLLAGRVTF.

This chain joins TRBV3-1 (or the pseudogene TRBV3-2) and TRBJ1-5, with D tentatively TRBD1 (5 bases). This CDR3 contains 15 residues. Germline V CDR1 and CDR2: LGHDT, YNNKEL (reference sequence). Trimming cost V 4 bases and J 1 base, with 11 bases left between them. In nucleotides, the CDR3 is TGTGCCAGCAGCCCCTTATGGGGGAGCAATCAGCCCCAGCATTTT. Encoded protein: CASSPLWGSNQPQHF.